This TCR beta chain emerged from a study of shared clonotypes between healthy human individuals. CDR3 length: 16 amino acids. Germline CDR1 reads SGDLS; CDR2 reads YYNGEE. The V end lost 3 bases, the J end lost 1 base, and 14 bases lay between the germline ends. Ten immunoSEQ deep assay plates were used to sequence the DNA of unsorted PBMCs. Data came from immunoSEQ multiplex PCR; TCRdb stores just in-frame clones and leaves some out. This sample carries some 470,000 clones, around 80% of them seen once, and the ten largest clones take under 15%. The chain employs TRBV9 and TRBJ2-1; either TRBD1 or TRBD2 may fit D (5 bases each). The material sequenced was PBMCs. The clonotype comes from a woman aged 35 to 49 in good health. Some clones in this sample may be carry-over from other donors' samples. CDR3 DNA: TGTGCCAGCAGCGAAATGACCTGGGGGTCCTACAATGAGCAGTTCTTC. Translation gives CASSEMTWGSYNEQFF.